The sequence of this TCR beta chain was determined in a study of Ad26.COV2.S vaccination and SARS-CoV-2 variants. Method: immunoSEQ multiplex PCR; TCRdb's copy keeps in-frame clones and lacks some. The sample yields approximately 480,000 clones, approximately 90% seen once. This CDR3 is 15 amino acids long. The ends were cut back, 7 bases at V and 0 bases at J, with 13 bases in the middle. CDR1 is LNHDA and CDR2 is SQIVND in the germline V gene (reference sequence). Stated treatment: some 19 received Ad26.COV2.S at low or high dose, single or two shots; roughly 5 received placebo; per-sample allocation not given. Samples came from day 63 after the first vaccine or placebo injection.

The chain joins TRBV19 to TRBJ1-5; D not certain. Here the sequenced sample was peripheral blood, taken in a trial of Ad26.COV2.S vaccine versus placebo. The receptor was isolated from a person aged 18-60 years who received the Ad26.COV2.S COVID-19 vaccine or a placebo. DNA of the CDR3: TGTGCCAGTACACCACAAGGGAGTAGCAATCAGCCCCAGCATTTT. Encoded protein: CASTPQGSSNQPQHF.